This T cell receptor (beta chain) was identified in a study of OX40 agonist ivuxolimab in advanced cancers. About the study: Among those enrolled, mean age was about 63 years (range roughly 23 to 79) and roughly 84% were male. A history of anti-PD-1, anti-PD-L1 or anti-CTLA-4 therapy was acceptable, and approximately 40% had some.

Peripheral blood came from all dose cohorts at three timepoints. The V end was cut by 7 bases, the J end by 3 bases, with 6 bases between. The V gene's germline CDR1 is MDHEN and CDR2 SYDVKM. CDR3 length: 11 residues. Only in-frame clones appear in the TCRdb table, and some are missing; sequencing was by immunoSEQ multiplex PCR. The sample holds fewer than 45,000 clones, 80% seen once. This TCR derives from an adult with an advanced solid tumor such as melanoma, head and neck, liver or kidney cancer. The sample in question was CD4+ or CD8+ T cells sorted from blood, obtained in a trial of the OX40 agonist ivuxolimab. This chain joins TRBV28 and TRBJ1-2; D not certain. The CDR3 is CASNQHYGYTF. In DNA form, the CDR3 reads TGTGCCAGCAACCAGCACTATGGCTACACCTTC.